This T cell receptor beta chain originates from a study of T cells in tumors after PD-1 blockade. In this sample, this clone turned up a few times. This CDR3 is 14 amino acids long. The germline V gene has CDR1 SGHTA and CDR2 FQGNSA. Trimming removed 5 bases at V and 3 bases at J, with 13 bases between. Generated by immunoSEQ multiplex PCR, the TCRdb table keeps only in-frame clones and is missing some. Among about 25,000 clones listed, over 80% were seen once. The sequence derives from a human donor with basal cell carcinoma. The chain uses TRBV7-2 and TRBJ1-2; D gene ambiguous. Sequences were derived from PBMCs, sampled after anti-PD-1 treatment. This CDR3 reads CASSIQVSDYGYTF. Here the CDR3 DNA reads TGTGCCAGCAGCATCCAGGTTTCAGACTATGGCTACACCTTC.